This entry features one T cell receptor beta chain sequence. Its antigen is not identified. These data are taken from a study of T cell repertoires in cytomegalovirus infection. Whole-study context: Epitope selection comprised recently identified HLA-C-restricted CMV epitopes and well-studied HLA-B-restricted CMV epitopes. Evidence of both CMV infection and a matching HLA type came from public TCR beta signatures.

Via MiXCR, TCRdb re-called the reads, giving one row per CDR3 protein. The sample includes about 400,000 distinct CDR3 sequences, approximately 30% of them seen just once. V shed 5 bases, J shed 7 bases, and the junction held 2 bases outside the gene matches. The germline CDR1 and CDR2 sequences are SGHTA and FQGNSA. The CDR3 covers 12 residues. V and J are TRBV7-2 and TRBJ2-1; TRBD1 aligns across 7 bases. The sequence came from a human donor in good health (CMV status not recorded). Some clones in this sample may be carry-over from other donors' samples. Material: cultured PBMCs, obtained from culture after CMV antigen stimulation. As DNA, the CDR3 is TGTGCCAGCAGCGCACAGGGGAATGAGCAGTTCTTC. Translated: CASSAQGNEQFF.